Presented here are 7 T cell receptor beta chains from one specimen sequenced in a study of blood T cells in healthy people across ages. The second PCR ran roughly 6 to 11 cycles with a sample-barcoded 5' primer and J-beta primers. Via MiXCR, TCRdb re-called the 5' RACE reads, giving one row per CDR3 protein. The table includes approximately 1,100,000 distinct CDR3 sequences, 45% detected once. Material: blood. The origin of the receptors is a woman in her sixties in good health.

This chain joins TRBV11-2 and TRBJ2-1; 7 nucleotides align to TRBD2. V lost 5 bases, J lost 2 bases, and 6 bases stayed unmatched. The CDR3 is 15 amino acids. The V gene's germline CDR1 is SGHAT and CDR2 FQNNGV. Here the CDR3 DNA reads TGTGCCAGCAGCCGGGGAGGGAACCCCTACAATGAGCAGTTCTTC. It specifies CASSRGGNPYNEQFF.

The rearrangement uses TRBV6-6 and TRBJ2-1, with 10 bases fitting TRBD2. This CDR3 comprises 16 residues. Losses at the gene ends were 6 bases for V and 0 bases for J; bases not matched to a gene: 5. Germline V lookup: CDR1 MNHNY, CDR2 SVGAGI (reference sequence). The CDR3 reads CASRRAGGNSYNEQFF. CDR3 coding DNA: TGTGCCAGCAGGAGAGCGGGAGGGAACTCCTACAATGAGCAGTTCTTC.

In its sample, this clonotype was seen a few times. This chain connects TRBV7-9 to TRBJ2-7; 7 nucleotides agree with TRBD1. Germline V gene lookup returns CDR1 SEHNR and CDR2 FQNEAQ (reference sequence). V gave up 4 bases and J gave up 0 bases; unmatched junction bases: 9. The CDR3 consists of 16 residues. The DNA of the CDR3 is TGTGCCAGCAGCTCCCTTCAGGGACAGTTCTCCTACGAGCAGTACTTC. This encodes CASSSLQGQFSYEQYF.

Written as DNA, the CDR3 is TGTGCCAGCAGGGCGAGGCCGCCCGGGACCCAGTACTTC. Its protein product is CASRARPPGTQYF. The chain has TRBV12-3 or TRBV12-4 and TRBJ2-7; D uncertain. The J call is uncertain, as TRBJ2-5 better fits the DNA end. The CDR3 consists of 13 residues.

This clonotype was observed many times. A read error is possible here, since a much larger clone lies one base away. This chain joins TRBV28 and TRBJ2-5, with 8 bases identical to TRBD2. V lost 8 bases, J lost 11 bases, and 19 bases stayed unmatched. This CDR3 comprises 15 residues. The germline V gene has CDR1 MDHEN and CDR2 SYDVKM. In DNA, the CDR3 is TGTGCCAGCTCTCTCGCGGGGGGCGGTTTAAATGAGCAGTACTTC. Its translation is CASSLAGGGLNEQYF.

Only a few counts were recorded for this clonotype. The CDR3 protein is CSAPSGRTYEQYF. Written as DNA, the CDR3 is TGCAGTGCCCCTAGCGGGAGGACCTACGAGCAGTACTTC. This chain connects TRBV20-1 to TRBJ2-7, with 11 bases matching TRBD2. The CDR3 is made up of 13 amino acids. CDR1 is DFQATT, CDR2 SNEGSKA, per germline (reference sequence). V lost 6 bases to trimming and J lost 2 bases; unmatched junction nucleotides: 3.

About this clonotype: With a much larger clone just one base away, this may be a read error. This rearrangement joins TRBV10-3 to TRBJ2-1; the D gene could be TRBD1 or TRBD2 (5 bases each). CDR3 length: 11 residues. V was pared by 3 bases and J by 14 bases, with 11 bases between. Germline V gene sequence: CDR1 ENHRY, CDR2 SYGVKD. CDR3 residues: CAISDREMEFF. CDR3 in DNA: TGTGCCATCAGTGACAGGGAGATGGAGTTCTTC.